This T cell receptor beta chain appears in the sequencing data of a study of cytomegalovirus exposure and HLA in healthy donors. Germline V gene lookup returns CDR1 SNHLY and CDR2 FYNNEI. This CDR3 spans 14 amino acids. Trimming left V 3 bases short and J 4 bases short, with 12 bases between. The PCR made use of 60 Vbeta and 13 Jbeta primers. TCRdb's copy holds only in-frame clones and misses some; the assay was immunoSEQ multiplex PCR. The repertoire shows approximately 80,000 clones; the top ten hold around 1.1%. The specimen sequenced was PBMCs. V is TRBV2 and J is TRBJ1-1, with D possibly matching TRBD1 (6 bases). This receptor was taken from a woman between 25 and 40 years old in good health and CMV-seronegative. CDR3 nucleotides: TGTGCCAGCAGTGACCTACAGGGTGGCACTGAAGCTTTCTTT. This gives the protein CASSDLQGGTEAFF.